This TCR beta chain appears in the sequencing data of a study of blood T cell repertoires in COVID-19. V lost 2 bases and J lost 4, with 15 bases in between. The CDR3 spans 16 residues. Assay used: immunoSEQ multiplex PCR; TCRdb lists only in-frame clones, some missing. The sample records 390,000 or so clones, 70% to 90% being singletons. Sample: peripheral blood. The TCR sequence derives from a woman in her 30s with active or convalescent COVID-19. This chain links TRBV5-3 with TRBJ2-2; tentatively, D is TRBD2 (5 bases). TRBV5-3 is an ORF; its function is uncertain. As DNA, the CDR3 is TGTGCCAGAAGCTTCAACCCGGACTTCTCCACCGGGGAGCTGTTTTTT. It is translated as CARSFNPDFSTGELFF.